These 22 T cell receptor beta chains share one sample of origin, sequenced in a study of cytomegalovirus exposure and HLA in healthy donors. In the PCR, 60 Vbeta and 13 Jbeta primers were used. The assay was immunoSEQ multiplex PCR, and TCRdb's table has in-frame clones only and misses some. The sample has 170,000 or so clones, 84% seen once; the top ten hold around 4.8%. Sequencing was carried out using PBMCs. These receptors were obtained from a girl between 10 and 17 years old in good health and CMV-seropositive.

V is TRBV5-1 and J is TRBJ2-1, with TRBD2 matching 10 bases. Germline V gene data show CDR1 as SGHRS and CDR2 as YFSETQ. V lost 4 bases to trimming and J lost 6 bases; unmatched junction nucleotides: 13. This CDR3 contains 17 residues. The DNA of the CDR3 is TGCGCCAGCAGCCACCCCAGCGGGGGGGCTTCATTCAATGAGCAGTTCTTC. Protein sequence: CASSHPSGGASFNEQFF.

In its sample, this clone was seen once. The rearrangement links TRBV29-1 to TRBJ2-5, with 8 nucleotides matching TRBD1. V lost 7 bases to trimming and J lost 1 base; unmatched junction nucleotides: 8. Germline V lookup: CDR1 SQVTM, CDR2 ANQGSEA. CDR3 length: 14 residues. The CDR3 DNA reads TGCAGCGCTGGATGGACAGGGACCCAAGAGACCCAGTACTTC. This codes for CSAGWTGTQETQYF.

V and J are TRBV6-4 and TRBJ1-2; 8 bases align to TRBD1. The trim removed 3 bases at V and 8 bases at J, leaving 8 bases unmatched. Germline CDR1 is MRHNA and CDR2 is SNTAGT. CDR3 size: 14 residues. CDR3 amino acids: CASSESTGVGGYTF. CDR3 bases: TGTGCCAGCAGTGAATCGACAGGGGTAGGAGGCTACACCTTC.

The chain links TRBV9 to TRBJ1-1; D uncertain. In germline, CDR1 is SGDLS, CDR2 YYNGEE. V dropped 0 bases and J dropped 2 bases, with 11 bases sitting between them. The CDR3 contains 15 residues. CDR3 sequence (DNA): TGTGCCAGCAGCGTAGGTAAGGACTCCAACACTGAAGCTTTCTTT. This codes for CASSVGKDSNTEAFF.

This chain uses TRBV6-1 with TRBJ2-1; TRBD2 agrees at 8 bases. The V segment lost 4 bases and the J segment 0 bases; nucleotides outside the gene matches: 2. CDR1 is MNHNS and CDR2 is SASEGT in the germline V gene. The CDR3 consists of 15 residues. CDR3 nucleotides: TGTGCCAGCAGTGGCGGGGGGCGCTCCTACAATGAGCAGTTCTTC. It specifies CASSGGGRSYNEQFF.

This sequence joins TRBV2 and TRBJ1-5; D unclear. The CDR3 runs to 13 residues. V gave up 2 bases and J gave up 6 bases, with 8 bases separating them. Germline V gene data show CDR1 as SNHLY and CDR2 as FYNNEI. The CDR3 loop is CASSELRGQPQHF. DNA of the CDR3: TGTGCCAGCAGTGAACTTCGCGGTCAGCCCCAGCATTTT.

V usage is TRBV4-1 and J usage is TRBJ2-5, with a weak D call TRBD2 (5 bases). The CDR3 has 18 amino acids. Trimming removed 0 bases from V and 4 bases from J, with 21 bases in between. CDR1 MGHRA and CDR2 YSYEKL come from the germline V gene. The CDR3 DNA follows: TGCGCCAGCAGCCAAGACAGGAAGCCGAGGGAGTCCCCAGAGACCCAGTACTTC. This translates into CASSQDRKPRESPETQYF.

The chain links TRBV7-3 to TRBJ2-1, with D possibly matching TRBD2 (6 bases). Trimming left V 2 bases short and J 7 bases short, with 9 bases between. The CDR3 totals 13 residues. Germline V gene lookup returns CDR1 SGHTA and CDR2 FQGTGA. CDR3 sequence: CASSLGTANEQFF. The CDR3 nucleotides read TGTGCCAGCAGCTTAGGGACTGCTAATGAGCAGTTCTTC.

The rearrangement links TRBV5-4 to TRBJ1-6; D perhaps matches TRBD1 (6 bases). The germline V gene has CDR1 SGHNT and CDR2 YYREEE (reference sequence). The CDR3 runs 20 residues. V lost 0 bases to trimming and J lost 3 bases, with 22 bases between them. The CDR3 sequence is CASSLAGQRIGRSYNSPLHF. As DNA, the CDR3 is TGTGCCAGCAGCTTGGCCGGACAGAGAATAGGACGCAGCTATAATTCACCCCTCCACTTT.

The chain recombines TRBV29-1 with TRBJ2-5; D is possibly TRBD1 (5 bases). This CDR3 is built from 12 residues. Between the trimmed V and J ends, which lost 5 bases and 5 bases, there was a span of 12 bases. CDR1 and CDR2 from the germline V gene are SQVTM and ANQGSEA. Here the CDR3 DNA reads TGCAGCGTTTCAGGGTTCGAGGAGACCCAGTACTTC. Protein product: CSVSGFEETQYF.

J is TRBJ1-3 and V is TRBV28, with D hard to call. Germline V gene sequence: CDR1 MDHEN, CDR2 SYDVKM. V was clipped by 6 bases and J by 3 bases, with 15 bases between them. CDR3 size: 15 residues. The CDR3 here is CASSLTSTNGNTIYF. CDR3 sequence (DNA): TGTGCCAGCAGCCTTACGAGCACGAATGGAAACACCATATATTTT.

V is TRBV4-1 and J is TRBJ2-2, with 7 positions matching TRBD2. CDR3 length: 14 amino acids. Germline lookup yields CDR1 MGHRA and CDR2 YSYEKL. V shed 6 bases and J 6 bases; nucleotides not matched to a gene: 7. CDR3 bases: TGCGCCAGCAGTGTCCGGGGAGGGCCCGGGGAGCTGTTTTTT. It codes for CASSVRGGPGELFF.

CDR3 loop: CASSVKQGANEKLFF. CDR3 nucleotides: TGTGCCAGCAGCGTCAAACAGGGCGCCAATGAAAAACTGTTTTTT. The chain joins TRBV9 to TRBJ1-4; TRBD1 is a possible D gene (6 bases). The CDR3 covers 15 residues. With 2 bases removed from V and 5 bases from J, the gap between germline ends came to 13 bases. Germline V lookup: CDR1 SGDLS, CDR2 YYNGEE.

The chain uses TRBV29-1 and TRBJ2-1; the D gene is possibly TRBD1 (6 bases). CDR1 is SQVTM and CDR2 is ANQGSEA in the germline V gene. V was cut by 6 bases and J by 1 base, with 10 bases left in between. The CDR3 is 13 amino acids. CDR3 sequence (DNA): TGCAGCGTCGAGAGGGGGTCCTACAATGAGCAGTTCTTC. It specifies CSVERGSYNEQFF.

The table lists this clone with a count of one. V usage is TRBV5-4 and J usage is TRBJ2-7; D is unresolved. The CDR3 has 13 amino acids. V lost 4 bases and J 0 bases, leaving 8 bases between the germline ends. CDR1 and CDR2 (germline): SGHNT, YYREEE (reference sequence). CDR3 in amino acids: CASSTAPSYEQYF. CDR3 nucleotides: TGTGCCAGCAGCACCGCGCCCTCCTACGAGCAGTACTTC.

For the CDR3, the DNA is TGTGCCAGCAGCTATAGATCTAGCTTGAAAGAGACCCAGTACTTC. Translation: CASSYRSSLKETQYF. This chain links TRBV11-1 with TRBJ2-5, with D possibly being TRBD2 (5 bases). The CDR3 spans 15 residues. CDR1 is SGHAT, CDR2 FQDESV, per germline (reference sequence). Trimming removed 4 bases at V and 3 bases at J, with 15 bases between.

The gene calls are TRBV5-6 and TRBJ2-7, with TRBD1 identical over 9 bases. This CDR3 is built from 14 residues. Germline V gives CDR1 SGHDT, CDR2 YYEEEE. The V and J ends lost 4 bases and 3 bases, in that order; junction bases with no gene match: 5. The CDR3 nucleotides are TGTGCCAGCAGCGCCGGGACAGGGAACTACGAGCAGTACTTC. Translation gives CASSAGTGNYEQYF.

This clone was observed a handful of times. This sequence joins TRBV9 and TRBJ1-1; no firm D call. Germline CDR1 is SGDLS and CDR2 is YYNGEE. V lost 4 bases, J lost 3 bases, and 7 bases lay in between. The CDR3 covers 12 residues. The CDR3 loop reads CASSYADTEAFF. The CDR3, as DNA: TGTGCCAGCAGCTACGCAGACACTGAAGCTTTCTTT.

This chain joins TRBV2 and TRBJ1-6; a possible D gene is TRBD1 (6 bases). Per germline, CDR1 SNHLY and CDR2 FYNNEI. V lost 10 bases to trimming and J lost 6 bases, with 16 bases between them. The CDR3 runs 14 residues. The CDR3 loop reads CATLQQGLNSPLHF. In DNA form, the CDR3 reads TGTGCCACCCTCCAACAGGGTCTTAATTCACCCCTCCACTTT.

The chain couples TRBV5-1 to TRBJ1-1, with D possibly being TRBD1 (5 bases). The CDR3 extends over 13 amino acids. The germline gives CDR1 SGHRS, CDR2 YFSETQ. Trimming removed 0 bases from V and 10 bases from J, with 13 bases in between. CDR3 protein: CASSLEGPRVAFF. The CDR3 DNA reads TGCGCCAGCAGCTTGGAGGGCCCCAGGGTAGCTTTCTTT. Complete variable domain (other parts from reference TRBV5-1 and TRBJ1-1): KAGVTQTPRYLIKTRGQQVTLSCSPISGHRSVSWYQQTPGQGLQFLFEYFSETQRNKGNFPGRFSGRQFSNSRSEMNVSTLELGDSALYLCASSLEGPRVAFFGQGTRLTVV.

The rearrangement links TRBV19 to TRBJ1-2; no clear D gene. V lost 1 base, J lost 0 bases, and 6 bases lay in between. Germline V gene lookup returns CDR1 LNHDA and CDR2 SQIVND (reference sequence). The CDR3 totals 14 residues. The DNA of the CDR3 is TGTGCCAGTAGTATAGTCCAGACTAACTATGGCTACACCTTC. Encoded protein: CASSIVQTNYGYTF.

V and J are TRBV6-1 and TRBJ1-3; perhaps TRBD1 as D (6 bases). This CDR3 is built from 15 residues. V lost 4 bases and J lost 4, with 14 bases in between. CDR1 is MNHNS, CDR2 SASEGT, per germline. The CDR3 loop is CASSGSRGFGNTIYF. The CDR3 bases are TGTGCCAGCAGTGGGTCCAGGGGTTTCGGAAACACCATATATTTT.